This T cell receptor beta chain was recorded in a study of T cell repertoires in cytomegalovirus infection. In its sample, this clonotype was seen a few times. CDR1 is SNHLY, CDR2 FYNNEI, per germline. Trimming shortened V by 5 bases and J by 1 base, and 11 bases separated the two germline ends. This CDR3 spans 15 amino acids. Via MiXCR, TCRdb re-called the reads, giving one row per CDR3 protein. Seen here are 270,000 or so distinct CDR3 sequences, around 15% observed once, and the top ten hold approximately 51%. The receptor comes from a human donor in good health (CMV status not recorded). Some clones in this sample may be carry-over from other donors' samples. The rearrangement joins TRBV2 to TRBJ1-4; no firm D call. The sample consisted of CD8+ T cells from PBMCs. The CDR3 is CASSHVGETNEKLFF. The CDR3 DNA sequence: TGTGCCAGCAGTCATGTCGGGGAAACTAATGAAAAACTGTTTTTT. The complete variable domain, with remaining parts taken from reference TRBV2 and TRBJ1-4, reads EPEVTQTPSHQVTQMGQEVILRCVPISNHLYFYWYRQILGQKVEFLVSFYNNEISEKSEIFDDQFSVERPDGSNFTLKIRSTKLEDSAMYFCASSHVGETNEKLFFGSGTQLSVL.